This T cell receptor (beta chain) derives from a study of blood T cell repertoires in COVID-19. CDR1 is KGHSH, CDR2 LQKENI, per germline. Trimming removed 2 bases from V and 7 bases from J; junction bases left unmatched: 6. The CDR3 is 15 amino acids. Repertoires were generated with immunoSEQ multiplex PCR, while TCRdb's copy carries only in-frame clones and drops some. The sample includes about 130,000 clones, about 85% of them seen just once. The genes are TRBV18 and TRBJ1-5, with 9 bases that match TRBD1. Sequenced: peripheral blood. The TCR originated in a woman aged 65 to 85 with COVID-19, enrolled during active disease. The CDR3 loop reads CASSPGQGIHQPQHF. The CDR3 region has the DNA TGTGCCAGCTCACCAGGACAGGGGATCCACCAGCCCCAGCATTTT.